This T cell receptor (beta chain) was observed in a study of T cell repertoires in cytomegalovirus infection. In the study overall: Based on public TCR beta signatures, there were indications of CMV infection and of a matching HLA type. Study-level results: Clonotypes of TCR beta that were HLA-C-restricted and CMV-specific dominated the ex vivo response.

This clonotype has only a few counts. Its matching antigen is unknown. One entry per CDR3 protein, called by TCRdb with MiXCR from the reads. The sample includes about 300,000 distinct CDR3 sequences, around 10% of them seen just once. With V trimmed by 5 bases and J by 5 bases, 3 bases remained unmatched. This CDR3 comprises 11 residues. Germline CDR1 reads SQVTM; CDR2 reads ANQGSEA. Sequencing was done on a sample of PBMCs. This chain links TRBV29-1 with TRBJ2-7; 7 positions match TRBD2. The clonotype was recovered from a human donor in good health (CMV status not recorded). Some clones in this sample may be carry-over from other donors' samples. The CDR3, as DNA: TGCAGCGTTAGAGCGGGGAACGAGCAGTACGTC. This translates into CSVRAGNEQYV.